These T cell receptor beta chains were read from a single sample in a study of early T cells in non-severe SARS-CoV-2 infection. TCRdb reanalysed the 5' RACE reads using MiXCR and keeps one entry per CDR3 protein. This sample has some 70,000 distinct CDR3 sequences; 9.1% occur once, and the top ten carry about 3.5%. The source material was whole blood. The receptors stem from an adult who was a healthcare worker with PCR-confirmed SARS-CoV-2 infection or an uninfected control (not recorded which). Each CDR3 is given with its conserved first and last residue. The order of the fields is D gene, J gene, V gene, clone size, CDR3 protein, CDR3 DNA. A D gene is named only where the DNA matches it firmly. Not all rows give a size; the values are once, few, many and, for expanded clones, a class.

TRBD2,TRBJ2-1,TRBV9,few,CASSAHDSGRASNEQFF,TGTGCCAGCAGCGCCCACGATAGCGGGAGGGCCTCCAATGAGCAGTTCTTC
.,TRBJ2-1,TRBV6-4,many,CASSNGTPGYNEQFF,TGTGCCAGCAGTAACGGGACACCAGGGTACAATGAGCAGTTCTTC
.,TRBJ2-3,TRBV7-9,.,CASSLRTLGDTQYF,TGTGCCAGCAGCTTACGGACGCTTGGAGATACGCAGTATTTT
TRBD1,TRBJ2-2,TRBV28,.,CASSPPTGSTGELFF,TGTGCCAGCAGTCCCCCGACAGGGAGCACCGGGGAGCTGTTTTTT
.,TRBJ1-4,TRBV5-1,.,CASSLSGRGNEKLFF,TGCGCCAGCAGCCTATCAGGGCGGGGGAATGAAAAACTGTTTTTT
.,TRBJ1-2,TRBV30,.,CAWSPLRGIYGYTF,TGTGCCTGGAGCCCTCTTCGGGGGATCTATGGCTACACCTTC
.,TRBJ2-7,TRBV20-1,.,CSASPRVGLYF,TGCAGTGCTAGCCCTCGGGTAGGACTCTACTTC
.,TRBJ2-1,TRBV19,few,CARTSSYNEQFF,TGTGCCAGGACTAGCTCCTACAATGAGCAGTTCTTC
.,TRBJ2-6,TRBV20-1,medium-sized,CSARAGAVSGANVLTF,TGCAGTGCTAGAGCGGGGGCCGTCTCTGGGGCCAACGTCCTGACTTTC
.,TRBJ2-5,TRBV9,many,CASSPRVARQETQYF,TGTGCCAGCAGCCCCCGTGTGGCGCGACAAGAGACCCAGTACTTC
TRBD1,TRBJ2-7,TRBV29-1,few,CSVAGQGLYEQYF,TGCAGCGTTGCAGGACAGGGGCTTTACGAGCAGTACTTC
TRBD1,TRBJ2-3,TRBV9,.,CASSPRQGLSTDTQYF,TGTGCCAGCAGCCCACGACAGGGGTTAAGCACAGATACGCAGTATTTT
.,TRBJ2-3,TRBV20-1,few,CSARDDGRTDTQYF,TGCAGTGCTAGAGATGACGGGAGAACAGATACGCAGTATTTT
TRBD1,TRBJ2-5,TRBV5-1,few,CASSLGDSIQETQYF,TGCGCCAGCAGCTTGGGGGACAGTATCCAAGAGACCCAGTACTTC
.,TRBJ1-1,TRBV29-1,many,CSVGSGQVDTEAFF,TGCAGCGTTGGGTCGGGGCAGGTCGACACTGAAGCTTTCTTT
.,TRBJ1-5,TRBV19,many,CASSILWGSFNQPQHF,TGTGCCAGTAGTATTTTGTGGGGTAGTTTTAATCAGCCCCAGCATTTT
TRBD2,TRBJ2-7,TRBV5-1,few,CASSLESLAGSEQYF,TGCGCCAGCAGCTTGGAGTCGCTAGCGGGAAGCGAGCAGTACTTC
.,TRBJ2-7,TRBV24-1,.,CATSDADNYEQYF,TGTGCCACCAGTGATGCGGACAACTACGAGCAGTACTTC
.,TRBJ1-1,TRBV20-1,many,CSAGGGGGSEAFF,TGCAGTGCTGGTGGAGGTGGGGGTTCTGAAGCTTTCTTT
TRBD1,TRBJ2-7,TRBV28,.,CASWTGGGYEQYF,TGTGCCAGCTGGACAGGGGGCGGCTACGAGCAGTACTTC
.,TRBJ2-1,TRBV6-6,few,CASSRSGEQFF,TGTGCCAGCAGTCGCTCCGGTGAGCAGTTCTTC
.,TRBJ1-4,TRBV11-2,few,CASGVGTAATNEKLFF,TGTGCCAGCGGGGTGGGGACGGCTGCAACTAATGAAAAACTGTTTTTT
TRBD1,TRBJ2-7,TRBV14,.,CASSQDRSQGVRPTSF,TGTGCCAGCAGCCAAGATCGGTCGCAGGGGGTGCGGCCAACCTCCTTC
TRBD1,TRBJ2-2,TRBV7-3,.,CASRTGDTGELFF,TGTGCCAGCAGGACAGGGGACACCGGGGAGCTGTTTTTT
TRBD1,TRBJ2-1,TRBV28,many,CASSLGDSENNEQFF,TGTGCCAGCAGTTTAGGGGACAGCGAAAACAATGAGCAGTTCTTC
TRBD2,TRBJ2-7,TRBV20-1,many,CSASPSAGAIYEQYF,TGCAGTGCTAGCCCTTCAGCGGGAGCTATCTACGAGCAGTACTTC
TRBD1,TRBJ1-1,TRBV29-1,few,CSVTRGTGGTEAFF,TGCAGCGTTACCCGAGGGACAGGGGGCACTGAAGCTTTCTTT
TRBD2,TRBJ2-5,TRBV6-5,.,CASSYLGAGGEETQYF,TGTGCCAGCAGTTACCTTGGAGCGGGAGGGGAGGAGACCCAGTACTTC
TRBD1,TRBJ2-1,TRBV20-1,.,CSGNRGSNEQFF,TGCAGTGGAAACAGGGGTTCCAATGAGCAGTTCTTC
.,TRBJ2-7,TRBV9,.,CASSRHTSSYEQYF,TGTGCCAGCAGCAGACACACAAGCTCCTACGAGCAGTACTTC
.,TRBJ1-6,TRBV20-1,few,CSATVPPPNSPLHF,TGCAGTGCTACCGTCCCCCCACCGAATTCACCCCTCCACTTT
.,TRBJ2-7,TRBV9,.,CASSVGPGDEQYF,TGTGCCAGCAGCGTAGGTCCGGGGGACGAGCAGTACTTC
.,TRBJ1-4,TRBV5-1,many,CASSQRGREKLFF,TGCGCCAGCAGCCAGAGGGGCCGTGAAAAACTGTTTTTT
TRBD1,TRBJ2-3,TRBV5-5,few,CASSLAGTGNPTDTQYF,TGTGCCAGCAGCTTGGCCGGGACAGGGAATCCTACAGATACGCAGTATTTT
.,TRBJ1-6,TRBV12-3/TRBV12-4,few,CASSLAGNNSPLHF,TGTGCCAGCAGTTTGGCGGGTAATAATTCACCCCTCCACTTT
.,TRBJ2-5,TRBV3-1,many,CASSREARETQYF,TGTGCCAGCAGCCGAGAGGCGCGAGAGACCCAGTACTTC
.,TRBJ2-7,TRBV12-3/TRBV12-4,.,CASSLQQSYEQYF,TGTGCCAGCAGTTTACAACAGTCCTACGAGCAGTACTTC
.,TRBJ2-2,TRBV5-1,few,CASSLAPLVGTGELFF,TGCGCCAGCAGCTTGGCCCCCCTAGTGGGCACCGGGGAGCTGTTTTTT
.,TRBJ2-3,TRBV20-1,.,CSARDGGWAGTDTQYF,TGCAGTGCTAGAGATGGGGGCTGGGCGGGCACAGATACGCAGTATTTT
.,TRBJ1-1,TRBV6-5,many,CASSPTGHTEAFF,TGTGCCAGCAGCCCGACGGGACACACTGAAGCTTTCTTT
TRBD1,TRBJ1-5,TRBV20-1,.,CSASRQGVSNQPQHF,TGCAGTGCTAGCCGACAGGGGGTTAGCAATCAGCCCCAGCATTTT
TRBD2,TRBJ2-5,TRBV6-2/TRBV6-3,.,CASSYAGEGTQYF,TGTGCCAGCAGTTACGCGGGAGAGGGGACCCAGTACTTC
TRBD2,TRBJ2-7,TRBV20-1,few,CSARTGTSFNEQYF,TGCAGTGCTAGGACCGGGACTAGCTTTAACGAGCAGTACTTC
.,TRBJ2-7,TRBV7-3,few,CASSLSPSDEQYF,TGTGCCAGCAGCTTAAGCCCCAGCGACGAGCAGTACTTC